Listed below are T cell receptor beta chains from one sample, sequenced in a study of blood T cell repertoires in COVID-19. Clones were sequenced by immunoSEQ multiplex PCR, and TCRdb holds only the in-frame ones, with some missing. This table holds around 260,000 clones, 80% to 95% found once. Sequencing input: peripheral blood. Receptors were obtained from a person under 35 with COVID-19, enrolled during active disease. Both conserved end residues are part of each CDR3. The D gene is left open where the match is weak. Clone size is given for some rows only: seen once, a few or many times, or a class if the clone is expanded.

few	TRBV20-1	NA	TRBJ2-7	CSASLADWYVYEQYF	TGCAGTGCTAGTTTAGCCGATTGGTATGTCTACGAGCAGTACTTC
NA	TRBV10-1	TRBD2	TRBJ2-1	CASSEDGLAGSYNEQFF	TGCGCCAGCAGTGAGGACGGACTAGCGGGCTCCTACAATGAGCAGTTCTTC
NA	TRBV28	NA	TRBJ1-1	CASSPRLGRGMSAATEAFF	TGTGCCAGCAGTCCCAGGCTGGGCAGGGGAATGTCGGCGGCCACTGAAGCTTTCTTT
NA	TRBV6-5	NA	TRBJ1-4	CASSYSFRGAGEKLFF	TGTGCCAGCAGTTACTCGTTTCGAGGCGCGGGTGAAAAACTGTTTTTT
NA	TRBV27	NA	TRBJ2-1	CASSTIQGASYNEQFF	TGTGCCAGCAGTACTATCCAGGGTGCCTCCTACAATGAGCAGTTCTTC
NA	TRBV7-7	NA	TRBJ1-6	CASSLESRIPDSPLHF	TGTGCTAGCAGCTTAGAATCGCGGATTCCGGATTCACCCCTCCACTTT
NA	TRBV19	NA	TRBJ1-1	CASKVGGNTEAFF	TGTGCCAGTAAGGTGGGAGGGAACACTGAAGCTTTCTTT
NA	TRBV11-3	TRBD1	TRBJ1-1	CASSSGQGGTEAFF	TGTGCCAGCAGCTCTGGACAGGGAGGCACTGAAGCTTTCTTT
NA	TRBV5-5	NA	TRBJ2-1	CASSFSGSPGEQFF	TGTGCCAGCAGCTTCTCCGGGTCTCCGGGTGAGCAGTTCTTC
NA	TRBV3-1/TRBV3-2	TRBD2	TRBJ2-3	CASSHTPFGGRITDTQYF	TGTGCCAGCAGCCATACCCCCTTTGGCGGGAGAATCACAGATACGCAGTATTTT
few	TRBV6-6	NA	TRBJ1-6	CASSYSEDNSPLHF	TGTGCCAGCAGTTACTCGGAGGATAATTCACCCCTCCACTTT
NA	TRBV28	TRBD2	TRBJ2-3	CASSPAGAAVDTQYF	TGTGCCAGCAGTCCCGCGGGAGCCGCTGTAGATACGCAGTATTTT
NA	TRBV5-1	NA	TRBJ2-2	CASSDRQIAGELFF	TGCGCCAGCAGCGACAGGCAAATAGCCGGGGAGCTGTTTTTT
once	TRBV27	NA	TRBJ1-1	CASSLKDPGSMNTEAFF	TGTGCCAGCAGTTTAAAGGACCCGGGATCCATGAACACTGAAGCTTTCTTT
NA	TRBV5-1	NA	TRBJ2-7	CASSFGSYEQYF	TGCGCCAGCAGCTTCGGCTCCTACGAGCAGTACTTC
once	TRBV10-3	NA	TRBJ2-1	CAISDSEYNEQFF	TGTGCCATCAGCGACAGTGAATACAATGAGCAGTTCTTC
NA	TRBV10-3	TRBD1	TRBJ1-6	CAVTGEDNSPLHF	TGTGCCGTTACAGGGGAAGATAATTCACCCCTCCACTTT
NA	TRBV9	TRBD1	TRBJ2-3	CSGSVGIWGASGQGVGTDTQYF	TGTTCCGGCAGCGTAGGGATTTGGGGGGCTTCGGGACAGGGTGTTGGCACAGATACGCAGTATTTT
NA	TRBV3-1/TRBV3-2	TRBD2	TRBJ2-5	CASSQWGASGSGETQYF	TGTGCCAGCAGCCAATGGGGGGCTAGCGGGAGTGGAGAGACCCAGTACTTC
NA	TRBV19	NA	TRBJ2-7	CASSMGGTWSYEQYF	TGTGCCAGTAGTATGGGAGGAACATGGTCCTACGAGCAGTACTTC
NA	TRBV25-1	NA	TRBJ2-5	CASSSRGYQYQETQYF	TGTGCCAGCAGTAGCCGCGGCTATCAGTACCAAGAGACCCAGTACTTC
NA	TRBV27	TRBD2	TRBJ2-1	CASSLGTSGDNEQFF	TGTGCCAGCAGCCTAGGGACTAGCGGGGACAATGAGCAGTTCTTC
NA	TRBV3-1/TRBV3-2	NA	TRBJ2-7	CASSQDEGKSYEQYF	TGTGCCAGCAGCCAAGATGAGGGAAAAAGCTACGAGCAGTACTTC
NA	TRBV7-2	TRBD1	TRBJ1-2	CASSLHRGKGYTF	TGTGCCAGCAGCTTACACAGGGGGAAGGGCTACACCTTC
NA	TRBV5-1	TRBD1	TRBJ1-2	CASSPGQGAGYGYTF	TGCGCCAGCAGCCCGGGACAGGGGGCTGGCTATGGCTACACCTTC
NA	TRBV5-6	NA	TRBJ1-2	CASSWGRGGYTF	TGTGCCAGCAGCTGGGGGCGAGGGGGCTACACCTTC
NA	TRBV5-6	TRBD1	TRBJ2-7	CASSLRQGVYEQYF	TGTGCCAGCAGCTTGAGGCAGGGGGTCTACGAGCAGTACTTC
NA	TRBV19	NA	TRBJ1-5	CASSPTGKGSNQPQHF	TGTGCCAGTAGCCCCACAGGGAAGGGGAGCAATCAGCCCCAGCATTTT
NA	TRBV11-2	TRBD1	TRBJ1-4	CASGGQGDEKLFF	TGTGCCAGTGGGGGACAGGGGGATGAAAAACTGTTTTTT
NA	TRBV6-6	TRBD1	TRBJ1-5	CASSRDSNGPQHF	TGTGCCAGCTCCCGGGACAGCAATGGGCCCCAGCATTTT
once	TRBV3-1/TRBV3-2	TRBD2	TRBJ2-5	CASSRPGLAGAQETQYF	TGTGCCAGCAGCCGACCGGGGCTAGCGGGAGCCCAAGAGACCCAGTACTTC
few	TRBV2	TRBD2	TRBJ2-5	CASSRGLAGETQYF	TGTGCCAGCAGTCGAGGACTAGCGGGGGAGACCCAGTACTTC
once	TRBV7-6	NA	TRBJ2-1	CASSLSSYNEQFF	TGTGCCAGCAGTTTGAGCTCCTACAATGAGCAGTTCTTC
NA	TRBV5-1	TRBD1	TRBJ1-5	CASSLGDRGEEDQPQHF	TGCGCCAGCAGCTTGGGGGACAGGGGCGAGGAAGATCAGCCCCAGCATTTT
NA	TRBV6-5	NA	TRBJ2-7	CANISYGEFDYEQYF	TGTGCCAACATTTCGTACGGGGAGTTTGACTACGAGCAGTACTTC
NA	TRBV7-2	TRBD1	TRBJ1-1	CASSLGRTGSNEAFF	TGTGCCAGCAGCTTAGGCCGGACAGGTAGCAATGAAGCTTTCTTT
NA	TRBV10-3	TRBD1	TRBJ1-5	CAISEYPPTGGNQPQHF	TGTGCCATCAGTGAGTACCCCCCGACAGGGGGCAATCAGCCCCAGCATTTT
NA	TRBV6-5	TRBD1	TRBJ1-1	CASSYTTGGTEAFF	TGTGCCAGCAGTTACACTACAGGGGGCACTGAAGCTTTCTTT
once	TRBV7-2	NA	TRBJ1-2	CASSSGGQSYGYTF	TGTGCCAGCAGCTCGGGGGGGCAAAGCTATGGCTACACCTTC
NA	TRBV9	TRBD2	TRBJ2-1	CASSASGTPYNEQFF	TGTGCCAGCAGTGCTAGCGGGACACCCTACAATGAGCAGTTCTTC
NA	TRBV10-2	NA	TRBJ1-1	CASRSRGSEAFF	TGCGCCAGCAGGTCGCGAGGCTCTGAAGCTTTCTTT
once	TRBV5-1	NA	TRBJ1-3	CASSPGSRDTIYF	TGCGCCAGCAGCCCGGGATCTCGAGACACCATATATTTT
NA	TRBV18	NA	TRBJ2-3	CASSPPGSTGTDTQYF	TGTGCCAGCTCACCACCAGGGAGCACAGGCACAGATACGCAGTATTTT
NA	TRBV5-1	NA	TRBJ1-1	CASSLDVAGKTEAFF	TGCGCCAGCAGCTTGGACGTGGCAGGGAAGACTGAAGCTTTCTTT
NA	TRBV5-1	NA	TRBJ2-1	CASSLAGSYNEQFF	TGCGCCAGCAGCCTCGCGGGTTCCTACAATGAGCAGTTCTTC